The entry below gives a single T cell receptor (beta chain) sequence along with its context. Its specificity is unknown. This sample is part of a study of shared clonotypes between healthy human individuals. From germline, CDR1 is LNHNV and CDR2 YYDKDF (reference sequence). There are 16 residues in the CDR3. V was shortened by 1 base and J by 4 bases, with 14 bases between the two germline ends. Clones were sequenced by immunoSEQ multiplex PCR, and TCRdb holds only the in-frame ones, with some missing. The table shows some 2.1 million clones, with approximately 94% occurring only once. The study, taken as a whole, reports: Larger richness was generally estimated for naive than memory subsets.

Cells designated naive CD8 were CD45RO-negative and were positively selected for CCR7, with terminally differentiated effector memory CD45RA+ cells excluded. All donors were healthy HIV-negative adults lacking recent acute infections or vaccinations. The J gene is TRBJ2-1, the V gene TRBV15; perhaps TRBD2 as D (6 bases). The material sequenced was naive CD8+ T cells sorted from blood. This TCR was recovered from a man aged 18 to 29 in good health. Here the CDR3 reads CATSRAGDPLYNEQFF. As DNA, the CDR3 is TGTGCCACCAGCAGAGCGGGGGACCCACTTTACAATGAGCAGTTCTTC.